One sample yielded the 24 T cell receptor beta chains listed below, sequenced in a study of vaccination effects on CD4 cells after COVID-19. Their antigens are not known. Method: immunoSEQ multiplex PCR; TCRdb's copy keeps in-frame clones and lacks some. Of approximately 26,000 clones in the sample, approximately 69% were seen once. Antigen-specific CD4+ T cell clonotypes were called by their expansion after viral peptide-pool culture in ViraFEST. Following culture for more than 9 days, CD4+ T cells were isolated. PCR showed that the person got SARS-CoV-2 infection at some point between March and December 2020. Sample: CD4+ T cells from PBMCs cultured with SARS-CoV-2 spike peptides, taken before COVID-19 vaccination. These receptors all come from a human donor who had a prior SARS-CoV-2 infection.

The chain has TRBV24-1 and TRBJ1-5; D uncertain. Trimming left V 3 bases short and J 7 bases short, with 18 bases between. CDR3 size: 16 residues. Germline lookup yields CDR1 KGHDR and CDR2 SFDVKD. CDR3 residues: CATSDPRFSKRQPQHF. The CDR3 DNA reads TGTGCCACCAGTGATCCCCGTTTCTCCAAGAGACAGCCCCAGCATTTT.

This sequence joins TRBV3-1 (or the pseudogene TRBV3-2) and TRBJ2-3, with D hard to call. V lost 1 base and J 3 bases, leaving 2 bases between the germline ends. Germline loops: CDR1 LGHDT, CDR2 YNNKEL (reference sequence). The CDR3 is 12 amino acids. DNA of the CDR3: TGTGCCAGCAGCCAAGTAACAGATACGCAGTATTTT. Its translation is CASSQVTDTQYF.

The rearrangement links TRBV30 to TRBJ2-2, with TRBD2 matching over 13 bases. Trimming cost V 3 bases and J 8 bases; bases outside gene matches: 12. The CDR3 has 17 amino acids. The germline CDR1 and CDR2 sequences are GTSNPN and SVGIG (reference sequence). The CDR3 loop is CAWSPFRGTSGVGELFF. The CDR3 nucleotides are TGTGCCTGGAGCCCATTTCGTGGGACTAGCGGGGTTGGGGAGCTGTTTTTT. The full variable domain, rest sourced from reference TRBV30 and TRBJ2-2, is SQTIHQWPATLVQPVGSPLSLECTVEGTSNPNLYWYRQAAGRGLQLLFYSVGIGQISSEVPQNLSASRPQDRQFILSSKKLLLSDSGFYLCAWSPFRGTSGVGELFFGEGSRLTVL.

The rearrangement links TRBV30 to TRBJ2-2; the D gene is possibly TRBD1 (6 bases). The CDR3 contains 18 residues. In germline, CDR1 is GTSNPN, CDR2 SVGIG (reference sequence). Trimming removed 2 bases from V and 3 bases from J, with 22 bases in between. The CDR3 bases are TGTGCCTGGAGTCACAGGGTTTCCCCACCAAGCCACACCGGGGAGCTGTTTTTT. This gives the protein CAWSHRVSPPSHTGELFF.

This rearrangement joins TRBV27 to TRBJ2-5; D not resolved. The CDR3 runs 14 residues. V lost 1 base to trimming and J lost 5 bases, with 11 bases between them. Germline-derived CDR1 and CDR2 are MNHEY and SMNVEV (reference sequence). Written as DNA, the CDR3 is TGTGCCAGCAGTTTATTTTCGCCTGGTGAGACCCAGTACTTC. This translates into CASSLFSPGETQYF.

This rearrangement joins TRBV19 to TRBJ1-5; D is unclear. Trimming stripped 3 bases from V and 4 bases from J, with 13 bases between. This CDR3 spans 15 amino acids. Germline lookup yields CDR1 LNHDA and CDR2 SQIVND (reference sequence). This CDR3 is CASSILALRNQPQHF. CDR3 DNA: TGTGCCAGTAGTATCCTGGCCTTACGTAATCAGCCCCAGCATTTT.

The CDR3, as DNA: TGTGCCAGCACCCGTGGGGGGGAGTGGGCAGATACGCAGTATTTT. Translation gives CASTRGGEWADTQYF. V and J are TRBV2 and TRBJ2-3; 7 positions agree with TRBD2. The trim removed 7 bases at V and 4 bases at J, leaving 11 bases unmatched. CDR1 and CDR2 (germline): SNHLY, FYNNEI. The CDR3 contains 15 residues.

This clone was seen only a few times. The chain uses TRBV30 and TRBJ1-5; TRBD1 is a possible D gene (5 bases). This CDR3 is 13 amino acids long. Trimming stripped 1 base from V and 4 bases from J, with 8 bases between. Germline V gene sequence: CDR1 GTSNPN, CDR2 SVGIG (reference sequence). The CDR3 sequence: CAWSERGNQPQHF. CDR3 coding DNA: TGTGCCTGGAGTGAACGGGGGAATCAGCCCCAGCATTTT.

This chain links TRBV9 with TRBJ2-7; 9 bases are shared with TRBD1. V shed 3 bases and J 6 bases; nucleotides not matched to a gene: 4. The CDR3 length is 13 residues. CDR1 and CDR2 from the germline V gene are SGDLS and YYNGEE. DNA of the CDR3: TGTGCCAGCAGCGAGGGACAGGGTTCCGAGCAGTACTTC. It is translated as CASSEGQGSEQYF.

The gene calls are TRBV10-3 and TRBJ1-5; possible D gene TRBD1, 6 bases. This CDR3 has 12 amino acids. V was shortened by 4 bases and J by 5 bases, with 6 bases between the two germline ends. Germline CDR1 and CDR2: ENHRY and SYGVKD. This chain's CDR3 is CAISAGDQPQHF. As DNA, the CDR3 is TGTGCCATCAGTGCAGGGGATCAGCCCCAGCATTTT.

This chain connects TRBV11-2 to TRBJ2-7; D remains unclear. The V gene lost 1 base and the J gene lost 5 bases, with 15 bases spanning the gap. The CDR3 totals 15 residues. Germline values: CDR1 SGHAT, CDR2 FQNNGV. CDR3 amino acids: CASSLGLAQNDEQYF. CDR3 nucleotide sequence: TGTGCCAGCAGCTTAGGATTAGCACAGAATGACGAGCAGTACTTC.

V and J are TRBV10-3 and TRBJ2-5; tentatively, D is TRBD2 (5 bases). CDR3 length: 14 amino acids. Per the germline V gene, CDR1 is ENHRY and CDR2 is SYGVKD. The V and J ends lost 3 bases and 5 bases respectively, with 13 bases between them. Written as DNA, the CDR3 is TGTGCCATCAGTGATGGTGGGAGCTGGGAGACCCAGTACTTC. This translates into CAISDGGSWETQYF.

The rearrangement links TRBV27 to TRBJ2-7; perhaps TRBD1 as D (6 bases). Deletions cut 7 bases from V and 7 bases from J, with 20 bases between. The CDR3 runs 14 residues. Per germline, CDR1 MNHEY and CDR2 SMNVEV (reference sequence). The CDR3 sequence: CASTGIRGSGEQYF. DNA of the CDR3: TGTGCCAGCACAGGGATCAGGGGCTCGGGGGAGCAGTACTTC.

CDR3 DNA sequence: TGCGCCAGCAGCCCGGGACTAGCGAGATCCTCTGGGGCCAACGTCCTGACTTTC. Translating it yields CASSPGLARSSGANVLTF. This chain uses TRBV4-1 with TRBJ2-6, with 10 nucleotides matching TRBD2. The CDR3 has 18 amino acids. The J segment lost 0 bases and the V segment lost 4 bases, leaving 6 bases of the junction unmatched. Germline assignment: CDR1 MGHRA and CDR2 YSYEKL.

This chain links TRBV7-3 with TRBJ2-5; a weak D match, TRBD1 (6 bases). This CDR3 contains 15 residues. CDR1 SGHTA and CDR2 FQGTGA come from the germline V gene. The V gene lost 5 bases and the J gene lost 3 bases, with 16 bases spanning the gap. The CDR3: CASSPHINREETQYF. CDR3 nucleotide sequence: TGTGCCAGCAGCCCCCACATAAACAGGGAAGAGACCCAGTACTTC.

The sample holds a few counts of this clone. V is TRBV24-1 and J is TRBJ2-7; possibly TRBD1 for D (5 bases). Germline V gene data show CDR1 as KGHDR and CDR2 as SFDVKD. Trimming removed 3 bases at V and 4 bases at J, with 15 bases between. This CDR3 comprises 15 residues. CDR3 protein: CATSDQGDPKYEQYF. CDR3 in DNA: TGTGCCACCAGTGATCAAGGGGATCCAAAATACGAGCAGTACTTC.

This clone was recorded once. This chain uses TRBV10-3 with TRBJ1-1; D call uncertain. The CDR3 covers 12 residues. Per the germline V gene, CDR1 is ENHRY and CDR2 is SYGVKD. The V gene lost 0 bases and the J gene lost 7 bases, with 6 bases spanning the gap. CDR3 bases: TGTGCCATCAGTGAGTCCGGGGTTGAAGCTTTCTTT. Protein: CAISESGVEAFF.

The chain joins TRBV1 to TRBJ1-1; the table's D gene call, TRBD1, was not cross checked with the DNA. TRBV1 is listed as a pseudogene. The CDR3 has 14 residues. CDR3 coding DNA: TGCACCAGCAGCCAAGACGCAGGGCGGACTGAAGCTTTCTTT. Protein: CTSSQDAGRTEAFF.

This rearrangement joins TRBV28 to TRBJ1-6, with 8 bases that match TRBD1. J lost 9 bases, V lost 0 bases, and 4 bases had no gene match. The CDR3 has 15 residues. Per the germline V gene, CDR1 is MDHEN and CDR2 is SYDVKM. CDR3 protein: CASSLWGQVRSPLHF. As DNA, the CDR3 is TGTGCCAGCAGTTTATGGGGACAGGTTCGTTCACCCCTCCACTTT.

The V and J genes are TRBV4-1 and TRBJ2-7, with TRBD2 matching over 8 bases. CDR1 and CDR2 (germline): MGHRA, YSYEKL. Losses at the gene ends were 2 bases for V and 9 bases for J; bases not matched to a gene: 12. The CDR3 contains 15 residues. CDR3 nucleotides: TGCGCCAGCAGCCAACGGCCGGGACTAGATTTGTGGCAGTACTTC. As protein: CASSQRPGLDLWQYF.

This clone was seen a few times. The V and J genes are TRBV28 and TRBJ1-4; weak D call: TRBD1 (5 bases). From germline, CDR1 is MDHEN and CDR2 SYDVKM. The V gene lost 6 bases and the J gene lost 5 bases, with 7 bases spanning the gap. This CDR3 has 12 residues. The CDR3 loop reads CASSEGNEKLFF. For the CDR3, the DNA is TGTGCCAGCAGCGAGGGGAATGAAAAACTGTTTTTT. The full variable domain, rest sourced from reference TRBV28 and TRBJ1-4, is DVKVTQSSRYLVKRTGEKVFLECVQDMDHENMFWYRQDPGLGLRLIYFSYDVKMKEKGDIPEGYSVSREKKERFSLILESASTNQTSMYLCASSEGNEKLFFGSGTQLSVL.

V usage is TRBV7-8 and J usage is TRBJ2-7; TRBD2 matches 12 bases. V dropped 5 bases and J dropped 4; count of bases not matched to a gene: 6. Germline CDR1 SGHVS, CDR2 FQNEAQ. CDR3 length: 15 amino acids. The CDR3 nucleotides read TGTGCCAGCAGCCAAGGACTAGCGGGACTGTACGAGCAGTACTTC. It translates to CASSQGLAGLYEQYF.

This chain links TRBV5-1 with TRBJ2-3, with 8 positions matching TRBD2. This CDR3 spans 18 amino acids. After removal of 0 bases from V and 5 bases from J, the junction contained 14 bases not matched to a gene. Germline values: CDR1 SGHRS, CDR2 YFSETQ. The CDR3 loop reads CASSLAPFAGGRGDTQYF. The CDR3 bases are TGCGCCAGCAGCTTGGCTCCCTTTGCGGGAGGCCGGGGAGATACGCAGTATTTT.

The chain employs TRBV3-1 (or the pseudogene TRBV3-2) and TRBJ2-5; D gene ambiguous. There are 12 residues in the CDR3. Looked up from germline, CDR1 is LGHDT and CDR2 is YNNKEL (reference sequence). V was cut by 3 bases and J by 1 base, with 3 bases left in between. The CDR3 DNA is TGTGCCAGCAGCCATCCCCAAGAGACCCAGTACTTC. Translating it yields CASSHPQETQYF.